The 18 T cell receptor beta chains below come from one sample, sequenced in a study of OX40 agonist ivuxolimab in advanced cancers. Assay: immunoSEQ multiplex PCR; the TCRdb copy retains only in-frame clones and omits some. Among about 30,000 clones listed, roughly 79% were seen once. The sample here was CD4+ or CD8+ T cells sorted from blood, taken in a trial of the OX40 agonist ivuxolimab. The receptors were gathered from an adult with an advanced solid tumor such as melanoma, head and neck, liver or kidney cancer.

This chain uses TRBV19 with TRBJ1-4; TRBD1 matches 8 bases. Germline values: CDR1 LNHDA, CDR2 SQIVND (reference sequence). Losses at the gene ends were 7 bases for V and 0 bases for J; bases not matched to a gene: 4. The CDR3 is made up of 15 amino acids. CDR3 sequence (DNA): TGTGCCAGTAAGGCAGGGGGCGCAACTAATGAAAAACTGTTTTTT. Amino acids: CASKAGGATNEKLFF.

The chain links TRBV15 to TRBJ2-1; 7 positions agree with TRBD2. CDR3 length: 16 residues. With V trimmed by 1 base and J by 4 bases, 7 bases remained unmatched. Germline loops: CDR1 LNHNV, CDR2 YYDKDF (reference sequence). CDR3 coding DNA: TGTGCCACCAGCAGAGCCGGGACTAACACATACAATGAGCAGTTCTTC. Translation: CATSRAGTNTYNEQFF.

The rearrangement links TRBV7-2 to TRBJ2-2; TRBD2 aligns across 7 bases. V trimming: 3 bases; J trimming: 5 bases; junction bases outside the gene matches: 3. Germline V gene lookup returns CDR1 SGHTA and CDR2 FQGNSA. CDR3 length: 14 amino acids. Here the CDR3 DNA reads TGTGCCAGCAGCTTCGCCGGGAGGACCGGGGAGCTGTTTTTT. It encodes CASSFAGRTGELFF.

With respect to this clone: This CDR3 is also generated by other DNA sequences in the sample. The genes are TRBV2 and TRBJ1-2; D perhaps matches TRBD1 (5 bases). Germline V gene sequence: CDR1 SNHLY, CDR2 FYNNEI. Trimming shortened V by 3 bases and J by 5 bases, and 16 bases separated the two germline ends. This CDR3 has 15 residues. CDR3 region: CASSERGRGSYGYTF. The CDR3 region has the DNA TGTGCCAGCAGTGAGAGGGGTCGGGGGTCTTATGGCTACACCTTC.

The V and J genes are TRBV9 and TRBJ2-1; D call uncertain. Trimming left V 5 bases short and J 0 bases short, with 12 bases between. Germline V lookup: CDR1 SGDLS, CDR2 YYNGEE. The CDR3 consists of 15 residues. CDR3 nucleotide sequence: TGTGCCAGCAGTGCAGCGTATAGCTCCTACAATGAGCAGTTCTTC. It encodes CASSAAYSSYNEQFF.

The rearrangement links TRBV5-8 to TRBJ2-1; D unclear. CDR3 size: 12 residues. Germline CDR1 is SGHTS and CDR2 is YDEGEE. Between the trimmed V and J ends, which lost 1 base and 6 bases, there was a span of 5 bases. The CDR3 DNA sequence: TGTGCCAGCAGCTTGACAGCCAATGAGCAGTTCTTC. Translating it yields CASSLTANEQFF.

The chain uses TRBV5-6 and TRBJ2-7; D unresolved. Per germline, CDR1 SGHDT and CDR2 YYEEEE. Trimming took 0 bases from V and 3 from J, leaving 7 bases between them. The CDR3 has 13 residues. The CDR3 bases are TGTGCCAGCAGCTTGGGATATTACTACGAGCAGTACTTC. Its protein is CASSLGYYYEQYF.

The V and J genes are TRBV10-2 and TRBJ2-2; 10 bases are shared with TRBD1. The CDR3 consists of 15 residues. Trimming took 6 bases from V and 5 from J; bases not matched to a gene: 6. Looked up from germline, CDR1 is WSHSY and CDR2 is SAAADI. This chain's CDR3 is CASRVGQGGTGELFF. CDR3 nucleotide sequence: TGCGCCAGCAGGGTAGGACAGGGGGGAACCGGGGAGCTGTTTTTT.

The chain employs TRBV7-2 and TRBJ2-7; 7 nucleotides line up with TRBD2. Germline CDR1 and CDR2: SGHTA and FQGNSA. The CDR3 totals 13 residues. V shed 5 bases, J shed 2 bases, and the junction held 3 bases outside the gene matches. In DNA, the CDR3 is TGTGCCAGCAGCCCGGGAGGCCCCTACGAGCAGTACTTC. Translation: CASSPGGPYEQYF.

This chain joins TRBV7-2 and TRBJ2-1, with D uncertain. This CDR3 region has 14 residues. With 2 bases removed from V and 5 bases from J, the gap between germline ends came to 10 bases. Germline V lookup: CDR1 SGHTA, CDR2 FQGNSA. This CDR3 is CASSLTAQNNEQFF. The CDR3 nucleotides are TGTGCCAGCAGCTTAACGGCTCAGAACAATGAGCAGTTCTTC.

Within the sample, this clone is medium-sized. The chain is built from TRBV2 and TRBJ1-3, with unresolved D. The CDR3 spans 12 residues. V gave up 3 bases and J gave up 4 bases, with 4 bases separating them. Germline loops: CDR1 SNHLY, CDR2 FYNNEI. The CDR3 DNA is TGTGCCAGCAGTGAGTTGGGAAACACCATATATTTT. Protein: CASSELGNTIYF. The full variable domain, its missing parts supplied by reference TRBV2 and TRBJ1-3, is EPEVTQTPSHQVTQMGQEVILRCVPISNHLYFYWYRQILGQKVEFLVSFYNNEISEKSEIFDDQFSVERPDGSNFTLKIRSTKLEDSAMYFCASSELGNTIYFGEGSWLTVV.

The chain recombines TRBV28 with TRBJ1-5; 7 bases match TRBD1. The CDR3 is made up of 14 amino acids. J gave up 7 bases and V 6 bases, and 9 bases lay outside the gene matches. Germline lookup yields CDR1 MDHEN and CDR2 SYDVKM. CDR3 protein: CASSPPAGQQPQHF. In DNA form, the CDR3 reads TGTGCCAGCAGCCCCCCTGCGGGACAGCAGCCCCAGCATTTT.

V is TRBV2 and J is TRBJ1-1; D ambiguous. Germline CDR1 is SNHLY and CDR2 is FYNNEI. Trimming stripped 2 bases from V and 1 base from J, with 8 bases between. The CDR3 is 14 amino acids. The CDR3: CASSERRQNTEAFF. For the CDR3, the DNA is TGTGCCAGCAGTGAACGAAGGCAGAACACTGAAGCTTTCTTT.

The rearrangement joins TRBV28 to TRBJ2-7, with unresolved D. The CDR3 is 13 residues long. Looked up from germline, CDR1 is MDHEN and CDR2 is SYDVKM. The V end was cut by 5 bases, the J end by 2 bases, with 10 bases between. The CDR3 loop reads CASSRNPTYEQYF. Here the CDR3 DNA reads TGTGCCAGCAGTCGTAATCCAACCTACGAGCAGTACTTC.

This rearrangement joins TRBV10-2 to TRBJ2-3; D not resolved. Germline CDR1 WSHSY, CDR2 SAAADI. Trimming stripped 1 base from V and 3 bases from J, with 11 bases between. The CDR3 runs to 15 residues. The CDR3 DNA reads as TGCGCCAGCAGTGAGTACCTAGTTTTAACAGATACGCAGTATTTT. Residues: CASSEYLVLTDTQYF.

V usage is TRBV6-5 and J usage is TRBJ2-7; D might be TRBD1 (5 bases). V was cut by 5 bases and J by 3 bases, with 11 bases left in between. Germline V gene lookup returns CDR1 MNHEY and CDR2 SVGAGI. The CDR3 runs to 13 residues. CDR3 loop: CASSEQDGYEQYF. The CDR3 nucleotides are TGTGCCAGCAGTGAACAGGACGGCTACGAGCAGTACTTC.

This clone was detected a few times. The chain is built from TRBV5-6 and TRBJ2-1; 9 nucleotides agree with TRBD2. J was trimmed by 4 bases and V by 3 bases; bases with no gene match: 11. The CDR3 runs to 17 residues. CDR1 SGHDT and CDR2 YYEEEE come from the germline V gene. CDR3 residues: CASSSTLTSGSYNEQFF. CDR3 DNA: TGTGCCAGCAGCTCCACCCTGACTAGCGGAAGTTACAATGAGCAGTTCTTC.

The chain recombines TRBV27 with TRBJ2-1, with D unclear. Per germline, CDR1 MNHEY and CDR2 SMNVEV (reference sequence). The CDR3 has 14 amino acids. Between the trimmed V and J ends, which lost 4 bases and 1 base, there was a span of 8 bases. The CDR3 nucleotides are TGTGCCAGCAGTTCGGCTCCGTCCTACAATGAGCAGTTCTTC. It is translated as CASSSAPSYNEQFF.